Listed below are T cell receptor beta chains from one sample, sequenced in a study of shared clonotypes between healthy human individuals. TCRdb's table, derived via immunoSEQ multiplex PCR, lists solely in-frame clones and lacks some. The profile shows about 1,500,000 clones, roughly 96% of them singletons. Material for sequencing was naive CD4+ T cells sorted from blood. These receptor sequences come from a man younger than 45 in good health. CDR3s include the opening cysteine and the closing phenylalanine or tryptophan. Each record gives: J gene, D gene, clone size, V gene, CDR3 protein, CDR3 DNA. The D gene is left open where the match is weak. Part of the rows lack a size; the others show once, few, many or a class for expanded clones.

TRBJ2-1 NA few TRBV12-5 CASGLDNRVSSYNEQFF TGTGCTAGTGGTTTGGATAACAGGGTGAGCTCCTACAATGAGCAGTTCTTC
TRBJ1-3 NA NA TRBV11-2 CASSLSRSGNTIYF TGTGCCAGCAGCTTAAGCCGCTCTGGAAACACCATATATTTT
TRBJ1-1 NA NA TRBV28 CASSPQLYGNTEAFF TGTGCCAGCAGCCCCCAGTTGTACGGGAACACTGAAGCTTTCTTT
TRBJ1-2 NA NA TRBV14 CASSQDHFGFYTF TGTGCCAGCAGCCAAGATCATTTCGGGTTTTACACCTTC
TRBJ2-7 NA NA TRBV10-3 CAISESRGESEQYF TGTGCCATCAGTGAGTCGAGAGGGGAGTCCGAGCAGTACTTC
TRBJ2-2 NA NA TRBV27 CASSARDYTGELFF TGTGCCAGCAGTGCCCGGGACTACACCGGGGAGCTGTTTTTT
TRBJ2-2 NA NA TRBV6-1 CASTEGGTTGELFF TGTGCCAGCACCGAAGGTGGGACCACCGGGGAGCTGTTTTTT
TRBJ2-3 NA NA TRBV7-9 CASSPSPRSTDTQYF TGTGCCAGCAGCCCGTCCCCCAGGAGCACAGATACGCAGTATTTT
TRBJ2-1 TRBD2 NA TRBV30 CAWALGASGRYNEQFF TGTGCCTGGGCCCTCGGGGCTAGCGGGAGATACAATGAGCAGTTCTTC
TRBJ2-7 NA NA TRBV19 CASSIRIQTAKNYEQYF TGTGCCAGTAGTATTAGAATCCAAACGGCCAAGAACTACGAGCAGTACTTC